Shown below are 14 T cell receptor beta chains from a single sample sequenced in a study of cytomegalovirus exposure and HLA in healthy donors. The PCR employed 60 Vbeta primers together with 13 Jbeta primers. The assay was immunoSEQ multiplex PCR, and TCRdb's table has in-frame clones only and misses some. The sample contains fewer than 140,000 clones, roughly four fifths of which appear only once. Input material: PBMCs. The receptors shown here come from a man aged 60 to 69 in good health and CMV-seronegative.

The rearrangement uses TRBV25-1 and TRBJ2-5, with 8 bases matching TRBD2. Germline V gene lookup returns CDR1 MGHDK and CDR2 SYGVNS. This CDR3 has 14 residues. Trimming at V came to 5 bases and at J to 1 base, leaving 3 bases not matched to a gene. The CDR3 DNA is TGTGCCAGCAGTTACGGGGGGGTCCAAGAGACCCAGTACTTC. Translated: CASSYGGVQETQYF.

The J gene is TRBJ1-2, the V gene TRBV6-5, with D possibly TRBD1 on 6 matching bases. Germline V gives CDR1 MNHEY, CDR2 SVGAGI. Trimming cost V 7 bases and J 7 bases, with 16 bases left between them. This CDR3 is 13 amino acids long. The CDR3 bases are TGTGCCAGCAAGGACAGCGGGGGCTCTGGCTACACCTTC. Translated: CASKDSGGSGYTF.

The V call is TRBV27, the J call TRBJ2-7, with TRBD1 as a possible D gene (6 bases). V was shortened by 2 bases and J by 1 base, with 12 bases between the two germline ends. The CDR3 is 15 residues long. Looked up from germline, CDR1 is MNHEY and CDR2 is SMNVEV (reference sequence). The CDR3 spells CASSLGGRISYEQYF. The CDR3 DNA follows: TGTGCCAGCAGTTTAGGGGGCAGGATTTCCTACGAGCAGTACTTC.

This clone was observed a handful of times. V gene TRBV5-4 combines with J gene TRBJ1-1; 9 bases align to TRBD1. J lost 1 base, V lost 6 bases, and 4 bases had no gene match. CDR1 SGHNT and CDR2 YYREEE come from the germline V gene (reference sequence). The CDR3 is 14 residues long. This CDR3 is CASTTGGENTEAFF. CDR3 nucleotide sequence: TGTGCCAGCACCACAGGGGGCGAGAACACTGAAGCTTTCTTT.

V gene TRBV2 combines with J gene TRBJ1-6, with TRBD1 identical over 9 bases. CDR1 SNHLY and CDR2 FYNNEI come from the germline V gene. Germline trimming cut 6 bases from V and 10 bases from J; bases unmatched to any gene: 7. The CDR3 is 14 residues long. The DNA for the CDR3 is TGTGCCAGCAGGCCACAGGGGGCTAGATCACCCCTCCACTTT. This encodes CASRPQGARSPLHF.

V is TRBV28 and J is TRBJ1-6; no definite D call. Germline V gene sequence: CDR1 MDHEN, CDR2 SYDVKM. CDR3 length: 11 amino acids. Trimming removed 10 bases from V and 7 bases from J, with 8 bases in between. For the CDR3, the DNA is TGTGCCACCCGACAAAATTCACCCCTCCACTTT. This encodes CATRQNSPLHF.

This clone was seen once. The rearrangement joins TRBV5-1 to TRBJ1-1, with TRBD1 as a possible D gene (6 bases). V lost 1 base to trimming and J lost 1 base, with 17 bases between them. Germline-derived CDR1 and CDR2 are SGHRS and YFSETQ. The CDR3 has 17 amino acids. The CDR3 bases are TGCGCCAGCAGCTTGAGTGAACCGGGACACCGGAACACTGAAGCTTTCTTT. It specifies CASSLSEPGHRNTEAFF.

The rearrangement links TRBV25-1 to TRBJ2-5, with D unresolved. Trimming pared 7 bases from V and 5 bases from J, leaving 14 bases between. The germline CDR1 and CDR2 sequences are MGHDK and SYGVNS. The CDR3 consists of 13 residues. CDR3 protein: CASKSGPWETQYF. Here the CDR3 DNA reads TGTGCCAGCAAAAGTGGCCCGTGGGAGACCCAGTACTTC.

The J gene is TRBJ1-1, the V gene TRBV7-9, with D uncertain. The CDR3 sequence is 13 residues long. Germline loops: CDR1 SEHNR, CDR2 FQNEAQ (reference sequence). V was pared by 1 base and J by 8 bases, with 11 bases between. The CDR3 sequence: CASSLGGLHEAFF. The CDR3 DNA reads as TGTGCCAGCAGCTTAGGCGGACTACACGAAGCTTTCTTT.

The V gene is TRBV5-1, the J gene TRBJ2-3; 12 bases fit TRBD2. CDR1 is SGHRS, CDR2 YFSETQ, per germline. The CDR3 totals 14 residues. V shed 7 bases, J shed 4 bases, and the junction held 4 bases outside the gene matches. The CDR3 DNA reads TGCGCCAGCGCGACTAGCGGGGGTTCAGATACGCAGTATTTT. It encodes CASATSGGSDTQYF. The variable domain in full, completed from reference TRBV5-1 and TRBJ2-3, reads KAGVTQTPRYLIKTRGQQVTLSCSPISGHRSVSWYQQTPGQGLQFLFEYFSETQRNKGNFPGRFSGRQFSNSRSEMNVSTLELGDSALYLCASATSGGSDTQYFGPGTRLTVL.

The rearrangement uses TRBV14 and TRBJ2-1; D remains ambiguous. There are 11 residues in the CDR3. Germline V CDR1 and CDR2: SGHDN, FVKESK. The germline V and J ends were trimmed by 8 bases and 12 bases, with 14 bases remaining between them. The CDR3 region has the DNA TGTGCCAGCTCAATAGCTGGGTTGCAGTTCTTC. Encoded protein: CASSIAGLQFF.

This chain uses TRBV10-3 with TRBJ1-6, with TRBD1 as a possible D gene (5 bases). Per the germline V gene, CDR1 is ENHRY and CDR2 is SYGVKD. V shed 0 bases and J shed 15 bases, with 15 bases lying between them. The length of the CDR3 is 14 residues. For the CDR3, the DNA is TGTGCCATCAGTGAGTCTTCAGGGAAACCCCACCTCCACTTT. Its translation: CAISESSGKPHLHF.

This rearrangement joins TRBV19 to TRBJ1-2, with TRBD1 identical over 8 bases. From germline, CDR1 is LNHDA and CDR2 SQIVND (reference sequence). This CDR3 has 14 amino acids. V was clipped by 7 bases and J by 5 bases; unmatched bases: 9. For the CDR3, the DNA is TGTGCCAGTACAGATACAGGGGGAGGATATGGCTACACCTTC. Translation: CASTDTGGGYGYTF.

The chain recombines TRBV18 with TRBJ2-2; TRBD2 is a possible D gene (5 bases). Per the germline V gene, CDR1 is KGHSH and CDR2 is LQKENI. The CDR3 has 18 amino acids. Trimming took off 0 bases at V and 4 bases at J, with 18 bases between the two ends. CDR3 loop: CASSPPARVISGTGELFF. The CDR3 DNA is TGTGCCAGCTCACCACCGGCGAGGGTAATCTCGGGCACCGGGGAGCTGTTTTTT. Based on the CDR3 plus reference TRBV18 and TRBJ2-2, the full variable domain is NAGVMQNPRHLVRRRGQEARLRCSPMKGHSHVYWYRQLPEEGLKFMVYLQKENIIDESGMPKERFSAEFPKEGPSILRIQQVVRGDSAAYFCASSPPARVISGTGELFFGEGSRLTVL.